These 19 T cell receptor beta chains came from one sample sequenced in a study of T cells in Graves' hyperthyroidism and ophthalmopathy. TCR beta CDR3 region amplification was performed from RNA transcripts. HTBI primers were the set used in a first-round RT-PCR of the TCR CDR3. TCRdb fed the multiplex PCR reads into MiXCR, producing one record per CDR3 protein. This repertoire shows about 290,000 distinct CDR3 sequences, less than 15% found once; its top ten account for 7.8%. The specimen sequenced was blood. The origin of the receptors is a woman in her 30s with Graves' hyperthyroidism that later progressed to Graves' ophthalmopathy.

This clonotype was found many times. The CDR3 sequence: CASSLGLSDEKLFF. DNA for the CDR3: TGTGCCAGCAGCCTCGGATTAAGCGATGAAAAACTGTTTTTT. This chain joins TRBV7-9 and TRBJ1-4; D gene uncertain. The CDR3 sequence is 14 residues long. Trimming took 5 bases from V and 6 from J, leaving 13 bases between them. Germline V gives CDR1 SEHNR, CDR2 FQNEAQ (reference sequence). Filled out from reference TRBV7-9 and TRBJ1-4, the complete variable domain reads DTGVSQNPRHKITKRGQNVTFRCDPISEHNRLYWYRQTLGQGPEFLTYFQNEAQLEKSRLLSDRFSAERPKGSFSTLEIQRTEQGDSAMYLCASSLGLSDEKLFFGSGTQLSVL.

In this sample, this clonotype turned up many times. The chain recombines TRBV20-1 with TRBJ2-5, with TRBD1 as a possible D gene (8 bases). This CDR3 comprises 15 residues. The germline V and J ends were trimmed by 5 bases and 1 base, with 17 bases remaining between them. Per the germline V gene, CDR1 is DFQATT and CDR2 is SNEGSKA (reference sequence). In nucleotides, the CDR3 is TGCAGTGCTGCTACAGGGGGGGGAGCCCAAGAGACCCAGTACTTC. It translates to CSAATGGGAQETQYF.

This chain connects TRBV4-2 to TRBJ1-2, with 12 bases that match TRBD1. The CDR3 is made up of 17 amino acids. From germline, CDR1 is LGHNA and CDR2 YNFKEQ. Losses at the gene ends were 1 base for V and 4 bases for J; bases not matched to a gene: 7. CDR3 coding DNA: TGTGCCAGCAGCCAAGGTGGGACAGGGGGCGCTGGCTATGGCTACACCTTC. Residues: CASSQGGTGGAGYGYTF.

The CDR3, as DNA: TGCAGTGCTAGTAGTGCCAGCGCAGGACTAGGGGACATTCAGTACTTC. The encoded protein is CSASSASAGLGDIQYF. This chain links TRBV20-1 with TRBJ2-4, with TRBD2 matching 7 bases. From germline, CDR1 is DFQATT and CDR2 SNEGSKA (reference sequence). CDR3 length: 16 amino acids. Unmatched junction bases numbered 16, after V lost 3 bases and J lost 8 bases.

This clonotype was observed at least ten times. The chain uses TRBV7-9 and TRBJ2-7, with D unclear. This CDR3 comprises 15 residues. V was clipped by 6 bases and J by 3 bases, with 18 bases between them. Germline values: CDR1 SEHNR, CDR2 FQNEAQ (reference sequence). The CDR3 reads CASRPPLGQHYEQYF. The CDR3 DNA follows: TGTGCCAGCAGGCCCCCCTTGGGTCAACACTACGAGCAGTACTTC.

The table lists this clonotype with many counts. The chain uses TRBV3-1 and TRBJ1-5, with no clear D. V was cut by 3 bases and J by 6 bases, with 9 bases left in between. The CDR3 spans 13 residues. The V gene's germline CDR1 is LGHDT and CDR2 YNNKEL (reference sequence). CDR3 bases: TGTGCCAGCAGCCATGGGTCCGGTCAGCCCCAGCATTTT. The encoded protein is CASSHGSGQPQHF.

This clonotype was seen ten or more times. Here the CDR3 DNA reads TGTGCCAGCAGGGACAGCGGGCTATACGAGCAGTACTTC. Protein: CASRDSGLYEQYF. The chain uses TRBV2 and TRBJ2-7; D possibly matches TRBD1 or TRBD2 (6 bases each). Deletions cut 6 bases from V and 4 bases from J, with 13 bases between. Germline CDR1 SNHLY, CDR2 FYNNEI. This CDR3 region has 13 residues. Full variable domain (outside the CDR3, taken from reference TRBV2 and TRBJ2-7): EPEVTQTPSHQVTQMGQEVILRCVPISNHLYFYWYRQILGQKVEFLVSFYNNEISEKSEIFDDQFSVERPDGSNFTLKIRSTKLEDSAMYFCASRDSGLYEQYFGPGTRLTVT.

On this clonotype: A much larger clone is a single base away; this may be a read error. The chain recombines TRBV28 with TRBJ2-1; D assignment may be TRBD1 or TRBD2 (6 bases each). Germline V gives CDR1 MDHEN, CDR2 SYDVKM. The CDR3 covers 14 residues. Here the CDR3 reads CASSYGGLYNKQFF. CDR3 in DNA: TGTGCCAGCAGTTATGGGGGGCTTTACAATAAGCAGTTCTTC.

Ten or more counts support this clonotype. The rearrangement joins TRBV12-3 or TRBV12-4 to TRBJ1-2; TRBD1 might be the D (5 bases). The length of the CDR3 is 15 residues. Trimming shortened V by 5 bases and J by 8 bases, and 21 bases separated the two germline ends. The CDR3 loop is CASSPVKAPGKGYTF. CDR3 in DNA: TGTGCCAGCAGTCCCGTTAAGGCCCCAGGGAAAGGCTACACCTTC.

The chain joins TRBV28 to TRBJ2-2, with TRBD2 identical over 16 bases. The V gene's germline CDR1 is MDHEN and CDR2 SYDVKM. The J segment lost 2 bases and the V segment lost 0 bases, leaving 3 bases of the junction unmatched. The CDR3 is made up of 19 amino acids. CDR3 sequence (DNA): TGTGCCAGCAGTTTATGGGGACTAGCGGGAGGGACAAACACCGGGGAGCTGTTTTTT. This gives the protein CASSLWGLAGGTNTGELFF.

This clonotype was picked up many times. The chain has TRBV27 and TRBJ1-3, with D unclear. The V gene lost 4 bases and the J gene lost 0 bases, with 7 bases spanning the gap. The V gene's germline CDR1 is MNHEY and CDR2 SMNVEV (reference sequence). The CDR3 contains 14 residues. This CDR3 reads CASSSEFSGNTIYF. DNA for the CDR3: TGTGCCAGCAGTTCGGAGTTCTCTGGAAACACCATATATTTT.

To note about this clonotype: A read error may be the cause here, since a much bigger clone is one base away. The chain links TRBV6-1 to TRBJ1-5; no definite D call. Gene TRBJ2-3 matches the end of the DNA better, so the J call may be wrong. This CDR3 spans 11 amino acids. CDR1 is MNHNS, CDR2 SASEGT, per germline. In DNA, the CDR3 is TGTGCCAGCAGCCCCCTCGGGCCCCAGTATTTT. It translates to CASSPLGPQYF.

This clonotype has a count of ten or more. The chain is built from TRBV7-9 and TRBJ2-1, with no clear D. Germline values: CDR1 SEHNR, CDR2 FQNEAQ (reference sequence). The V end lost 5 bases, the J end lost 1 base, and 12 bases lay between the germline ends. The CDR3 has 15 amino acids. The CDR3 DNA is TGTGCCAGCAGCCCCCCCTTGGGGTCCTACAATGAGCAGTTCTTC. It yields the protein CASSPPLGSYNEQFF.

The chain recombines TRBV6-5 with TRBJ1-6; possible D gene TRBD1, 5 bases. CDR1 is MNHEY and CDR2 is SVGAGI in the germline V gene. The CDR3 totals 13 residues. The germline V and J ends were trimmed by 3 bases and 13 bases, with 13 bases remaining between them. The CDR3 nucleotides read TGTGCCAGCAGTTATTCTTTTTGGGGGCCCCTCCACTTT. Translation: CASSYSFWGPLHF.

The J gene is TRBJ2-3, the V gene TRBV24-1; the match to TRBD2 covers 8 bases. Germline CDR1 reads KGHDR; CDR2 reads SFDVKD. V gave up 1 base and J gave up 4 bases; unmatched junction bases: 6. The CDR3 spans 16 residues. The CDR3 loop reads CATSDLWAGGADTQYF. The CDR3 bases are TGTGCCACCAGTGATTTATGGGCGGGAGGCGCAGATACGCAGTATTTT.

This clonotype came up many times. This chain joins TRBV20-1 and TRBJ2-5; D gene unclear. CDR1 is DFQATT, CDR2 SNEGSKA, per germline (reference sequence). The CDR3 extends over 13 amino acids. The V end was cut by 1 base, the J end by 2 bases, with 8 bases between. The CDR3 spells CSARVLGQETQYF. CDR3 nucleotides: TGCAGTGCTAGAGTCTTGGGGCAAGAGACCCAGTACTTC.

A few counts support this clonotype. The rearrangement joins TRBV6-4 to TRBJ2-1; the D gene is possibly TRBD2 (6 bases). This CDR3 contains 15 residues. The germline gives CDR1 MRHNA, CDR2 SNTAGT. Trimming stripped 2 bases from V and 4 bases from J, with 12 bases between. The CDR3 region has the DNA TGTGCCAGCAGTGACCCGGATAGCGGTTACAATGAGCAGTTCTTC. Its translation: CASSDPDSGYNEQFF.

As concerns this clonotype: This may come from a read error, since a much larger clone is one base off. The chain carries TRBV6-1 and TRBJ2-1, with TRBD2 matching 7 bases. The last part of the DNA fits TRBJ2-7 better; the J call may be wrong. Germline V CDR1 and CDR2: MNHNS, SASEGT. The CDR3 is made up of 13 amino acids. The CDR3 coding sequence is TGTGCCACCCGGGAACTAGCGAACAATGAGCAGTACTTC. Residues: CATRELANNEQYF.

This clonotype was seen once. One junction end does not reproduce the germline sequence, and a read error may be involved. The chain carries TRBV30 and TRBJ2-2; TRBD2 agrees at 8 bases. Per the germline V gene, CDR1 is GTSNPN and CDR2 is SVGIG (reference sequence). The CDR3 runs to 17 residues. CDR3 DNA sequence: TGTGCCCGGAGTGTACGGGACATAGCGGGATACACCGGGGAGCTGTTTTTT. Translation: CARSVRDIAGYTGELFF.